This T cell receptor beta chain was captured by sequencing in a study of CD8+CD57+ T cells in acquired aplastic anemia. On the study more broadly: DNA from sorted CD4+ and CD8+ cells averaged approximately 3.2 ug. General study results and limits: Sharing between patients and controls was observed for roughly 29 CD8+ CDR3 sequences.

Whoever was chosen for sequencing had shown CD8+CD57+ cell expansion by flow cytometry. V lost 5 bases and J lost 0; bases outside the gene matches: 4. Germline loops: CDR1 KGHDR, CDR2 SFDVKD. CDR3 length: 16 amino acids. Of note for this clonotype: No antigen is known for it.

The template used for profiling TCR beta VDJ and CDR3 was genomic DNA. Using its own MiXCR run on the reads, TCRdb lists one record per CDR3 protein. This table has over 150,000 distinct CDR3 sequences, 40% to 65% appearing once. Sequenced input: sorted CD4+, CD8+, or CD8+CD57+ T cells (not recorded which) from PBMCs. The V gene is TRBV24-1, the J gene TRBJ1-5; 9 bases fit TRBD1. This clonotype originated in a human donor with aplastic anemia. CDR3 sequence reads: CATSVAGQGSNQPQHF. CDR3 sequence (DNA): TGTGCCACCAGTGTTGCGGGACAGGGTAGCAATCAGCCCCAGCATTTT.